Listed below are T cell receptor beta chains from one sample, sequenced in a study of OX40 agonist ivuxolimab in advanced cancers. Produced via immunoSEQ multiplex PCR; TCRdb's table is partial and in-frame only. The sample lists nearly 80,000 clones; 90% to 95% were seen once. The source material was CD4+ or CD8+ T cells sorted from blood, sampled in a trial of the OX40 agonist ivuxolimab. These receptor sequences come from an adult with an advanced solid tumor such as melanoma, head and neck, liver or kidney cancer. The CDR3 runs from the conserved cysteine through the conserved F or W. The D gene is left open where the match is weak. Clone size, where shown, is once, few, many, or a class for clones that have expanded.

D gene: NA
clone size: NA
J gene: TRBJ2-7
V gene: TRBV4-1
CDR3 DNA: TGCGCCAGCAGCCAAGAAAGCAGCGGTGGTCACGAGCAGTACTTC
CDR3 protein: CASSQESSGGHEQYF

D gene: TRBD1
clone size: NA
J gene: TRBJ1-1
V gene: TRBV7-8
CDR3 DNA: TGTGCCAGCAGCTTCGAGGAAGACAGGGCGGACACTGAAGCTTTCTTT
CDR3 protein: CASSFEEDRADTEAFF

D gene: NA
clone size: NA
J gene: TRBJ1-1
V gene: TRBV5-1
CDR3 DNA: TGCGCCAGCAGCGATGGACGGTTGAACACTGAAGCTTTCTTT
CDR3 protein: CASSDGRLNTEAFF

D gene: TRBD1
clone size: NA
J gene: TRBJ2-7
V gene: TRBV4-3
CDR3 DNA: TGCGCCAGCAGCTACAACCGGGACAGACTATACGAGCAGTACTTC
CDR3 protein: CASSYNRDRLYEQYF

D gene: TRBD2
clone size: NA
J gene: TRBJ2-1
V gene: TRBV4-1
CDR3 DNA: TGCGCCAGCAGCCAAGCGGGACTAGCGGGGGACAATGAGCAGTTCTTC
CDR3 protein: CASSQAGLAGDNEQFF

D gene: NA
clone size: NA
J gene: TRBJ2-7
V gene: TRBV27
CDR3 DNA: TGTGCCAGCAGTTTACGGGGGGTAGGGGGGTCAAGTTACGAGCAGTACTTC
CDR3 protein: CASSLRGVGGSSYEQYF

D gene: TRBD1
clone size: NA
J gene: TRBJ1-2
V gene: TRBV9
CDR3 DNA: TGTGCCAGCAGCCCCCTGGGACAGGGGGGAGGCTACACCTTC
CDR3 protein: CASSPLGQGGGYTF

D gene: NA
clone size: once
J gene: TRBJ1-1
V gene: TRBV15
CDR3 DNA: TGTGCCACCAGCAGAGCCGGAGTCACTGAAGCTTTCTTT
CDR3 protein: CATSRAGVTEAFF

D gene: TRBD2
clone size: NA
J gene: TRBJ2-2
V gene: TRBV7-2
CDR3 DNA: TGTGCCAGCAGCCCCAGACTAGCGGAGCTGGGCGGGGAGCTGTTTTTT
CDR3 protein: CASSPRLAELGGELFF

D gene: NA
clone size: NA
J gene: TRBJ2-5
V gene: TRBV5-6
CDR3 DNA: TGTGCCAGCAGCTCGCTCCAAGAGACCCAGTACTTC
CDR3 protein: CASSSLQETQYF

D gene: NA
clone size: once
J gene: TRBJ2-7
V gene: TRBV7-8
CDR3 DNA: TGTGCCAGCAGCTTAGTTGCTGCCTTAAGCTCCTACGAGCAGTACTTC
CDR3 protein: CASSLVAALSSYEQYF

D gene: TRBD2
clone size: NA
J gene: TRBJ2-1
V gene: TRBV7-8
CDR3 DNA: TGTGCCAGCAGCCGCCTGGTAGCGGGAGGACCTTCGGGAGATGAGCAGTTCTTC
CDR3 protein: CASSRLVAGGPSGDEQFF

D gene: NA
clone size: NA
J gene: TRBJ1-5
V gene: TRBV5-8
CDR3 DNA: TGTGCCAGCAGCTTGGAGGGGAAGAGCAATCAGCCCCAGCATTTT
CDR3 protein: CASSLEGKSNQPQHF

D gene: NA
clone size: once
J gene: TRBJ1-5
V gene: TRBV23-1
CDR3 DNA: TGCGCCAGCAGTCAAAGTGGGACTCCAAATCAGCCCCAGCATTTT
CDR3 protein: CASSQSGTPNQPQHF

D gene: NA
clone size: few
J gene: TRBJ2-1
V gene: TRBV29-1
CDR3 DNA: TGCAGCGTTGGGGATGGGTACAATGAGCAGTTCTTC
CDR3 protein: CSVGDGYNEQFF

D gene: NA
clone size: few
J gene: TRBJ2-2
V gene: TRBV28
CDR3 DNA: TGTGCCACCTCCTTGGGGGACTTTAACACCGGGGAGCTGTTTTTT
CDR3 protein: CATSLGDFNTGELFF

D gene: NA
clone size: NA
J gene: TRBJ2-1
V gene: TRBV19
CDR3 DNA: TGTGCCAGTAGTATCATGCTGCAGAATGAGCAGTTCTTC
CDR3 protein: CASSIMLQNEQFF

D gene: NA
clone size: NA
J gene: TRBJ2-7
V gene: TRBV5-4
CDR3 DNA: TGTGCCAGCAGCCCCGGAGAACGAGTCTACGAGCAGTACTTC
CDR3 protein: CASSPGERVYEQYF

D gene: TRBD2
clone size: NA
J gene: TRBJ2-1
V gene: TRBV5-6
CDR3 DNA: TGTGCCAGCGTCCCGGGACTAGCGGCTTACAATGAGCAGTTCTTC
CDR3 protein: CASVPGLAAYNEQFF

D gene: NA
clone size: NA
J gene: TRBJ2-7
V gene: TRBV14
CDR3 DNA: TGTGCCAGCAGCCATGGGTCCTACGAGCAGTACTTC
CDR3 protein: CASSHGSYEQYF

D gene: TRBD1
clone size: NA
J gene: TRBJ2-5
V gene: TRBV7-6
CDR3 DNA: TGTGCCAGCAGCTTTCGACAGGGGGTGGCGGAGACCCAGTACTTC
CDR3 protein: CASSFRQGVAETQYF

D gene: TRBD2
clone size: NA
J gene: TRBJ2-3
V gene: TRBV6-4
CDR3 DNA: TGTGCCAGCAGTGATTACGTAGCGGGAGTGGGTACGCAGTATTTT
CDR3 protein: CASSDYVAGVGTQYF

D gene: NA
clone size: NA
J gene: TRBJ1-3
V gene: TRBV7-9
CDR3 DNA: TGTGCCAGCACCCCAGGGTCCTCTGGAAACACCATATATTTT
CDR3 protein: CASTPGSSGNTIYF

D gene: NA
clone size: NA
J gene: TRBJ2-2
V gene: TRBV9
CDR3 DNA: TGTGCCAGCAGCGTCAGGGAGTCGAACACCGGGGAGCTGTTTTTT
CDR3 protein: CASSVRESNTGELFF

D gene: NA
clone size: NA
J gene: TRBJ2-3
V gene: TRBV27
CDR3 DNA: TGTGCCAGCAGTATTACAGGTGCTAGCACAGATACGCAGTATTTT
CDR3 protein: CASSITGASTDTQYF

D gene: NA
clone size: NA
J gene: TRBJ2-7
V gene: TRBV5-1
CDR3 DNA: TGCGCCAGCAGCTGGGGGGAACGGGACACCTACGAGCAGTACTTC
CDR3 protein: CASSWGERDTYEQYF

D gene: NA
clone size: NA
J gene: TRBJ2-7
V gene: TRBV28
CDR3 DNA: TGTGCCACCTCCGGGACGGTGGACAACGAGCAGTACTTC
CDR3 protein: CATSGTVDNEQYF

D gene: TRBD2
clone size: NA
J gene: TRBJ2-3
V gene: TRBV7-9
CDR3 DNA: TGTGCCAGCAGCTTACCCGCCGGACTAGCGGGAGAGGCAGATACGCAGTATTTT
CDR3 protein: CASSLPAGLAGEADTQYF

D gene: NA
clone size: once
J gene: TRBJ1-4
V gene: TRBV7-8
CDR3 DNA: TGTGCCAGCAGCTTACCTAAACGAGGTGAAAAACTGTTTTTT
CDR3 protein: CASSLPKRGEKLFF

D gene: TRBD2
clone size: NA
J gene: TRBJ2-1
V gene: TRBV7-9
CDR3 DNA: TGTGCCAGCAGCTTAGATTCTAGCGGACTTGCCTCCTACAATGAGCAGTTCTTC
CDR3 protein: CASSLDSSGLASYNEQFF

D gene: NA
clone size: NA
J gene: TRBJ2-1
V gene: TRBV29-1
CDR3 DNA: TGCAGCGACGTGGCAGGATACACCTACAATGAGCAGTTCTTC
CDR3 protein: CSDVAGYTYNEQFF

D gene: TRBD1
clone size: NA
J gene: TRBJ2-7
V gene: TRBV7-9
CDR3 DNA: TGTGCCAGCCGGGACAGGGGGTCCTACGAGCAGTACTTC
CDR3 protein: CASRDRGSYEQYF

D gene: TRBD1
clone size: NA
J gene: TRBJ1-5
V gene: TRBV15
CDR3 DNA: TGTGCCACCAGCATGGACAGGGTTAGCAATCAGCCCCAGCATTTT
CDR3 protein: CATSMDRVSNQPQHF

D gene: TRBD1
clone size: NA
J gene: TRBJ1-2
V gene: TRBV29-1
CDR3 DNA: TGCAGCGTTGAAGGGACAGGGGCTGGCTACACCTTC
CDR3 protein: CSVEGTGAGYTF

D gene: NA
clone size: NA
J gene: TRBJ2-1
V gene: TRBV7-3
CDR3 DNA: TGTGCCAGCAGCTGGACGGGGCGAGGCGATGAGCAGTTCTTC
CDR3 protein: CASSWTGRGDEQFF

D gene: NA
clone size: NA
J gene: TRBJ2-2
V gene: TRBV28
CDR3 DNA: TGTGCCAGCAGCGATAACAGGGATACCGGGGAGCTGTTTTTT
CDR3 protein: CASSDNRDTGELFF

D gene: TRBD2
clone size: NA
J gene: TRBJ2-7
V gene: TRBV5-1
CDR3 DNA: TGCGCCAGCAGCTTAGCGGGAAATCACTACGAGCAGTACTTC
CDR3 protein: CASSLAGNHYEQYF

D gene: TRBD2
clone size: once
J gene: TRBJ2-1
V gene: TRBV7-3
CDR3 DNA: TGTGCCAGCAGCGATGCCGGGACTACCATTTCCTACAATGAGCAGTTCTTC
CDR3 protein: CASSDAGTTISYNEQFF

D gene: NA
clone size: NA
J gene: TRBJ1-2
V gene: TRBV6-4
CDR3 DNA: TGTGCCAGCAGTGACGGCAGCCACTCCGTGGGCTACACCTTC
CDR3 protein: CASSDGSHSVGYTF